This T cell receptor (beta chain) was found in a study of blood T cell repertoires in COVID-19. Study in general: The United States, Italy and Spain provided the acute and convalescent COVID-19 samples.

Per the original methods: Amplified reference gene primers provided the basis for estimating nucleated cell counts. This table comes from immunoSEQ multiplex PCR, and its TCRdb copy is limited to in-frame clones, with some not included. V, J and clone size derive from that table, while D and trimming were established from the DNA sequence. The sample has about 240,000 clones, roughly four fifths seen once. The CDR3 has 15 amino acids. Germline V CDR1 and CDR2: MNHEY, SVGEGT. Germline trimming cut 4 bases from V and 4 bases from J; bases unmatched to any gene: 7. The chain combines TRBV6-2 or TRBV6-3 with TRBJ2-7; 10 positions match TRBD2. This sequence was found in a woman aged 18-29 years with acute or convalescent COVID-19. Sequenced material: peripheral blood. The CDR3 DNA follows: TGTGCCAGCAGTTCGTCGTCTAGCGGGGGTTACGAGCAGTACTTC. Encoded protein: CASSSSSSGGYEQYF.